Below are 26 T cell receptor beta chains sequenced from a single sample in a study of OX40 agonist ivuxolimab in advanced cancers. Method: immunoSEQ multiplex PCR; TCRdb's copy keeps in-frame clones and lacks some. The sample includes tens of thousands of clones, about 80% of them seen just once. The sample in question was CD4+ or CD8+ T cells sorted from blood, obtained in a trial of the OX40 agonist ivuxolimab. The receptors stem from an adult with an advanced solid tumor such as melanoma, head and neck, liver or kidney cancer.

This clone was found once. The chain recombines TRBV28 with TRBJ1-4; a possible D gene is TRBD1 (6 bases). In germline, CDR1 is MDHEN, CDR2 SYDVKM. V was cut by 2 bases and J by 4 bases, with 17 bases left in between. The CDR3 has 17 amino acids. CDR3 bases: TGTGCCAGCAGTTTACGGGACCCAGGGGAACTTAATGAAAAACTGTTTTTT. Its translation: CASSLRDPGELNEKLFF.

This clone was recorded once. The V call is TRBV7-2, the J call TRBJ2-3, with 12 positions matching TRBD2. The length of the CDR3 is 15 residues. Germline loops: CDR1 SGHTA, CDR2 FQGNSA. The junction had 4 bases not matched to a gene; V was cut back by 4 bases and J by 5 bases. For the CDR3, the DNA is TGTGCCAGCAGCTCCACTAGCGGGAGGATAGATACGCAGTATTTT. It codes for CASSSTSGRIDTQYF.

This clone was counted only a few times. V gene TRBV10-2 combines with J gene TRBJ1-4, with D possibly being TRBD1 (6 bases). The germline gives CDR1 WSHSY, CDR2 SAAADI. Trimming removed 5 bases at V and 8 bases at J, with 15 bases between. The CDR3 runs 14 residues. The CDR3 DNA reads as TGCGCCAGCAGTTCCGCCCGAGGGGGAGAAAAACTGTTTTTT. Translated: CASSSARGGEKLFF.

The genes are TRBV19 and TRBJ1-2; no reliable D call. Germline V lookup: CDR1 LNHDA, CDR2 SQIVND (reference sequence). The CDR3 runs 15 residues. Trimming pared 5 bases from V and 0 bases from J, leaving 13 bases between. For the CDR3, the DNA is TGTGCCAGTAGTTTCGACGTCAGAGCTAACTATGGCTACACCTTC. As protein: CASSFDVRANYGYTF.

This clone was counted a few times. The gene calls are TRBV5-1 and TRBJ2-1; D ambiguous. The CDR3 has 14 residues. Germline V gives CDR1 SGHRS, CDR2 YFSETQ. V dropped 0 bases and J dropped 0 bases, with 4 bases sitting between them. The CDR3 here is CASSLDYSYNEQFF. DNA for the CDR3: TGCGCCAGCAGCTTGGACTACTCCTACAATGAGCAGTTCTTC.

This chain connects TRBV19 to TRBJ2-4; TRBD2 is a possible D gene (6 bases). V lost 3 bases and J lost 10, with 16 bases in between. Germline CDR1 reads LNHDA; CDR2 reads SQIVND (reference sequence). The CDR3 runs to 14 residues. CDR3 coding DNA: TGTGCCAGTAGTATGGGGACTGGTCGAGGAATTCAGTACTTC. Residues: CASSMGTGRGIQYF. Drawing the rest from reference TRBV19 and TRBJ2-4, the complete variable domain is DGGITQSPKYLFRKEGQNVTLSCEQNLNHDAMYWYRQDPGQGLRLIYYSQIVNDFQKGDIAEGYSVSREKKESFPLTVTSAQKNPTAFYLCASSMGTGRGIQYFGAGTRLSVL.

This sequence joins TRBV19 and TRBJ1-5, with D hard to call. CDR3 length: 16 residues. The germline CDR1 and CDR2 sequences are LNHDA and SQIVND (reference sequence). The V end was cut by 6 bases, the J end by 1 base, with 16 bases between. In DNA form, the CDR3 reads TGTGCCAGTAGCCTTTCAAGATGGGAAAGCAATCAGCCCCAGCATTTT. Amino acids: CASSLSRWESNQPQHF.

This chain uses TRBV11-2 with TRBJ1-1; D is unresolved. This CDR3 contains 16 residues. Germline CDR1 and CDR2: SGHAT and FQNNGV. V was trimmed by 5 bases and J by 6 bases, leaving 22 bases between them. This chain's CDR3 is CASSPRVGLGKPEAFF. Here the CDR3 DNA reads TGTGCCAGCAGCCCGAGAGTGGGTCTAGGGAAGCCTGAAGCTTTCTTT. Together with reference TRBV11-2 and TRBJ1-1, the CDR3 gives the full variable domain: EAGVAQSPRYKIIEKRQSVAFWCNPISGHATLYWYQQILGQGPKLLIQFQNNGVVDDSQLPKDRFSAERLKGVDSTLKIQPAKLEDSAVYLCASSPRVGLGKPEAFFGQGTRLTVV.

The rearrangement joins TRBV7-9 to TRBJ1-5; maybe TRBD1 (5 bases). The CDR3 is 14 residues long. V was pared by 4 bases and J by 5 bases, with 12 bases between. Germline V gene sequence: CDR1 SEHNR, CDR2 FQNEAQ (reference sequence). The CDR3 nucleotides are TGTGCCAGCAGCTCCTTGCGGGGGGATCAGCCCCAGCATTTT. It is translated as CASSSLRGDQPQHF.

This chain uses TRBV11-2 with TRBJ1-5; 8 nucleotides match TRBD1. Germline V gene lookup returns CDR1 SGHAT and CDR2 FQNNGV. The length of the CDR3 is 15 residues. After removal of 1 base from V and 6 bases from J, the junction contained 5 bases not matched to a gene. The CDR3 DNA is TGTGCCAGCAGCTTAGGGCAGGGGGCGGGTCAGCCCCAGCATTTT. Its translation is CASSLGQGAGQPQHF.

The V call is TRBV28, the J call TRBJ1-1; D possibly corresponds to TRBD1 (6 bases). Germline V gives CDR1 MDHEN, CDR2 SYDVKM. V lost 5 bases to trimming and J lost 12 bases, with 16 bases between them. The CDR3 is 12 residues long. CDR3 sequence: CASSPGTHSTFF. CDR3 DNA sequence: TGTGCCAGCAGTCCCGGGACACACTCGACTTTCTTT.

The rearrangement uses TRBV11-2 and TRBJ2-7, with 8 bases aligning to TRBD1. The J segment lost 2 bases and the V segment lost 5 bases, leaving 11 bases of the junction unmatched. The germline gives CDR1 SGHAT, CDR2 FQNNGV. The CDR3 has 16 amino acids. The CDR3 region has the DNA TGTGCCAGCAGCCCGAACCGGGACAGGTCTCCCTACGAGCAGTACTTC. Its translation is CASSPNRDRSPYEQYF. The full variable domain, rest sourced from reference TRBV11-2 and TRBJ2-7, is EAGVAQSPRYKIIEKRQSVAFWCNPISGHATLYWYQQILGQGPKLLIQFQNNGVVDDSQLPKDRFSAERLKGVDSTLKIQPAKLEDSAVYLCASSPNRDRSPYEQYFGPGTRLTVT.

This chain uses TRBV6-5 with TRBJ2-1; a weak D match, TRBD2 (6 bases). The V gene's germline CDR1 is MNHEY and CDR2 SVGAGI. This CDR3 is 13 amino acids long. Trimming removed 4 bases at V and 8 bases at J, with 12 bases between. The CDR3 region has the DNA TGTGCCAGCAGTTTGGGGGGAGTAGATGAGCAGTTCTTC. Translated: CASSLGGVDEQFF.

The V call is TRBV7-9, the J call TRBJ1-2; no firm D call. Germline CDR1 SEHNR, CDR2 FQNEAQ (reference sequence). Deletions cut 3 bases from V and 6 bases from J, with 11 bases between. The CDR3 sequence is 13 residues long. The CDR3 DNA reads TGTGCCAGCAGCTTCCCCGGAGCAAATGGCTACACCTTC. This translates into CASSFPGANGYTF.

The CDR3 protein is CASSLTAGTNEQYF. The CDR3 DNA follows: TGCGCCAGCAGCTTGACAGCGGGAACAAACGAGCAGTACTTC. This sequence joins TRBV10-1 and TRBJ2-7, with 7 bases matching TRBD2. V was clipped by 6 bases and J by 5 bases; unmatched bases: 10. The CDR3 is made up of 14 amino acids. The germline V gene has CDR1 WNHNN and CDR2 SYGVQD (reference sequence).

The V call is TRBV4-1, the J call TRBJ2-2; D is possibly TRBD1 (6 bases). The CDR3 is 13 amino acids. Deletions cut 5 bases from V and 6 bases from J, with 10 bases between. Germline CDR1 reads MGHRA; CDR2 reads YSYEKL. CDR3 amino acids: CASSFRTAGELFF. The DNA for the CDR3 is TGCGCCAGCAGCTTTAGGACAGCCGGGGAGCTGTTTTTT.

The rearrangement joins TRBV9 to TRBJ2-7; 11 bases are a match to TRBD2. The CDR3 sequence is 15 residues long. Germline CDR1 SGDLS, CDR2 YYNGEE. With 0 bases clipped from V and 3 bases from J, the junction kept 2 bases outside the gene matches. CDR3 in DNA: TGTGCCAGCAGCGTAGGCGGGACTAGCGGCTACGAGCAGTACTTC. It yields the protein CASSVGGTSGYEQYF.

The rearrangement links TRBV9 to TRBJ2-2; maybe TRBD1 (5 bases). CDR3 length: 16 amino acids. CDR1 is SGDLS, CDR2 YYNGEE, per germline. Trimming pared 2 bases from V and 2 bases from J, leaving 13 bases between. CDR3 sequence: CASSVTGRANTGELFF. The DNA for the CDR3 is TGTGCCAGCAGCGTGACCGGCAGGGCCAACACCGGGGAGCTGTTTTTT.

V is TRBV27 and J is TRBJ2-5; TRBD2 aligns across 10 bases. The CDR3 consists of 17 residues. CDR1 MNHEY and CDR2 SMNVEV come from the germline V gene (reference sequence). Trimming at V came to 0 bases and at J to 0 bases, leaving 4 bases not matched to a gene. CDR3 sequence reads: CASSLSRLAGYQETQYF. The CDR3 bases are TGTGCCAGCAGTTTATCTCGACTAGCGGGCTACCAAGAGACCCAGTACTTC.

This clone has just one count. V gene TRBV7-3 combines with J gene TRBJ2-1, with D tentatively TRBD2 (6 bases). V was shortened by 2 bases and J by 5 bases, with 25 bases between the two germline ends. The CDR3 has 19 residues. Germline assignment: CDR1 SGHTA and CDR2 FQGTGA. Written as DNA, the CDR3 is TGTGCCAGCAGCTTACCTTGGGGTAGTGGGACTGGGGTCGACAATGAGCAGTTCTTC. It is translated as CASSLPWGSGTGVDNEQFF.

The count of this clone is one. The chain recombines TRBV19 with TRBJ2-7; D ambiguous. Germline values: CDR1 LNHDA, CDR2 SQIVND (reference sequence). The ends were cut back, 4 bases at V and 4 bases at J, with 11 bases in the middle. The CDR3 spans 13 residues. The CDR3: CASSTAPGYEQYF. As DNA, the CDR3 is TGTGCCAGTAGTACAGCCCCCGGGTACGAGCAGTACTTC.

The V and J genes are TRBV15 and TRBJ2-1; weak D call: TRBD1 (6 bases). This CDR3 has 17 amino acids. CDR1 and CDR2 (germline): LNHNV, YYDKDF (reference sequence). The V gene lost 2 bases and the J gene lost 0 bases, with 14 bases spanning the gap. The CDR3 spells CATSRRRDTSSYNEQFF. The DNA for the CDR3 is TGTGCCACCAGCAGACGACGGGACACCAGCTCCTACAATGAGCAGTTCTTC. The full variable domain, rest sourced from reference TRBV15 and TRBJ2-1, is DAMVIQNPRYQVTQFGKPVTLSCSQTLNHNVMYWYQQKSSQAPKLLFHYYDKDFNNEADTPDNFQSRRPNTSFCFLDIRSPGLGDTAMYLCATSRRRDTSSYNEQFFGPGTRLTVL.

This sequence joins TRBV6-5 and TRBJ2-7; 7 bases match TRBD2. Germline loops: CDR1 MNHEY, CDR2 SVGAGI. The CDR3 sequence is 12 residues long. V shed 2 bases, J shed 7 bases, and the junction held 2 bases outside the gene matches. The CDR3 DNA sequence: TGTGCCAGCAGTTACACGGGGGGAGAGCAGTACTTC. Protein product: CASSYTGGEQYF.

The J gene is TRBJ1-2, the V gene TRBV29-1, with no clear D. Trimming cost V 4 bases and J 5 bases, with 11 bases left between them. The CDR3 covers 12 residues. CDR1 is SQVTM and CDR2 is ANQGSEA in the germline V gene. The chain's CDR3 is CSVATRLYGYTF. CDR3 nucleotide sequence: TGCAGCGTTGCCACCAGGCTATATGGCTACACCTTC.

The chain carries TRBV4-2 and TRBJ1-1, with D maybe TRBD1 (5 bases). The CDR3 totals 16 residues. Germline V gives CDR1 LGHNA, CDR2 YNFKEQ. Between the trimmed V and J ends, which lost 6 bases and 11 bases, there was a span of 28 bases. Here the CDR3 reads CASRRELGEGSAGAFF. The CDR3 DNA follows: TGTGCCAGCAGACGAGAACTGGGGGAGGGGAGCGCAGGGGCTTTCTTT.

The V gene is TRBV14, the J gene TRBJ2-7; TRBD2 aligns across 9 bases. V lost 0 bases and J lost 2; bases outside the gene matches: 8. Germline-derived CDR1 and CDR2 are SGHDN and FVKESK. The CDR3 has 17 residues. The CDR3 protein is CASSQDEREEIPYEQYF. The CDR3, as DNA: TGTGCCAGCAGCCAAGATGAGCGGGAGGAAATACCCTACGAGCAGTACTTC.